These 8 T cell receptor beta chains came from one sample sequenced in a study of beta chain features in type 1 diabetes. Isolated RNA was reverse transcribed in full, so expressed TCRB transcripts were sequenced. Profiling relied on immunoSEQ multiplex PCR, and the TCRdb table lists in-frame clones only, not all of them. Among 600,000 to 650,000 clones listed, roughly a sixth were seen once. The sample taken for sequencing was naive CD4+ T cells from blood. The receptors here all came from a man younger than 30 in good health.

Points on this clone: The sample carries other DNA sequences with the same CDR3. The chain carries TRBV5-4 and TRBJ2-5, with unresolved D. Germline CDR1 is SGHNT and CDR2 is YYREEE (reference sequence). V was pared by 1 base and J by 0 bases, with 1 base between. This CDR3 is 12 amino acids long. The CDR3 DNA is TGTGCCAGCAGCTTGAACCAAGAGACCCAGTACTTC. Protein: CASSLNQETQYF.

V is TRBV6-5 and J is TRBJ1-1; D gene unclear. Germline CDR1 reads MNHEY; CDR2 reads SVGAGI. The CDR3 consists of 13 residues. V was cut by 0 bases and J by 7 bases, with 9 bases left in between. CDR3 sequence (DNA): TGTGCCAGCAGTTACTCGAACCAGCGTGAAGCTTTCTTT. Translating gives CASSYSNQREAFF.

The chain combines TRBV7-2 with TRBJ1-1; no clear D gene. The CDR3 runs 16 residues. CDR1 SGHTA and CDR2 FQGNSA come from the germline V gene. The ends were cut back, 1 base at V and 0 bases at J, with 12 bases in the middle. The CDR3 DNA follows: TGTGCCAGCAGCTTAGGGGTTAGGATCATGAACACTGAAGCTTTCTTT. Translating gives CASSLGVRIMNTEAFF.

This chain links TRBV13 with TRBJ2-3; 8 nucleotides align to TRBD2. Germline CDR1 is PRHDT and CDR2 is FYEKMQ (reference sequence). This CDR3 has 17 residues. V was pared by 2 bases and J by 0 bases, with 7 bases of the junction left unmatched. CDR3 coding DNA: TGTGCCAGCAGCTTAAGGCTCGGGGGGGCTAGCACAGATACGCAGTATTTT. Its protein product is CASSLRLGGASTDTQYF.

A few counts support this clone. V gene TRBV6-1 combines with J gene TRBJ1-5; D unresolved. This CDR3 is built from 11 residues. V lost 4 bases, J lost 10 bases, and 8 bases lay in between. Germline V gene lookup returns CDR1 MNHNS and CDR2 SASEGT. The CDR3, as DNA: TGTGCCAGCAGTGTGGGTGGACCCCAGCATTTT. Its protein product is CASSVGGPQHF.

This clone occurred once. The rearrangement uses TRBV4-1 and TRBJ1-1, with unresolved D. The germline V gene has CDR1 MGHRA and CDR2 YSYEKL. Trimming left V 4 bases short and J 3 bases short, with 15 bases between. The length of the CDR3 is 15 residues. The CDR3, as DNA: TGCGCCAGCAGCCCCCCCGGGCGGGCATACACTGAAGCTTTCTTT. This sequence encodes CASSPPGRAYTEAFF.

The gene calls are TRBV5-6 and TRBJ1-1; tentative D call: TRBD1 (6 bases). This CDR3 contains 13 residues. Between the trimmed V and J ends, which lost 0 bases and 7 bases, there was a span of 10 bases. Germline CDR1 SGHDT, CDR2 YYEEEE. Here the CDR3 DNA reads TGTGCCAGCAGCTTGGCAGGGGTAGGTGAAGCTTTCTTT. Amino acid sequence: CASSLAGVGEAFF.

This clone was observed a few times. The chain has TRBV28 and TRBJ1-5; D is ambiguous. The ends were cut back, 9 bases at V and 0 bases at J, with 12 bases in the middle. The CDR3 has 14 amino acids. Germline CDR1 reads MDHEN; CDR2 reads SYDVKM. CDR3: CASDSRASNQPQHF. DNA of the CDR3: TGTGCCAGTGACTCAAGGGCTAGCAATCAGCCCCAGCATTTT.